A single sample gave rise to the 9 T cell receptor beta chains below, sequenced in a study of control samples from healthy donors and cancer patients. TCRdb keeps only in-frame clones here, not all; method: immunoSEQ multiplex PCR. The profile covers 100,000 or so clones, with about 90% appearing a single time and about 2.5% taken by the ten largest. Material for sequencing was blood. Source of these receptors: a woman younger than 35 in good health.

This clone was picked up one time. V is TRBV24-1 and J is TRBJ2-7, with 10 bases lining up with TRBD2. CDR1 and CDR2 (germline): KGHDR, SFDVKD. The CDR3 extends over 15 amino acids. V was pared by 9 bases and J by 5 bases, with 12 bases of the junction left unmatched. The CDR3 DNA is TGTGCCACCTCGGGGGGAGCTAGCGGGAGCAACGAGCAGTACTTC. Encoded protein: CATSGGASGSNEQYF.

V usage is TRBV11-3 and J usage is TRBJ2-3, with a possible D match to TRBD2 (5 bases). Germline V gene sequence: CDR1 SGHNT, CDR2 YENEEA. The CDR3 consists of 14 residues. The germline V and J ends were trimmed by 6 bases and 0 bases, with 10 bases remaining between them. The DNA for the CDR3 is TGTGCCAGCAGGTCGGGAACTAGCACAGATACGCAGTATTTT. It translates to CASRSGTSTDTQYF.

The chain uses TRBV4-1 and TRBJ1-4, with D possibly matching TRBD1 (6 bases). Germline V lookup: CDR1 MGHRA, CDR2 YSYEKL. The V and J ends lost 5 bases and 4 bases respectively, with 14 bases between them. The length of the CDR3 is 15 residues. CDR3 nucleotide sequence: TGCGCCAGCAGCTTGCTAGAGGACAGTAATGAAAAACTGTTTTTT. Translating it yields CASSLLEDSNEKLFF.

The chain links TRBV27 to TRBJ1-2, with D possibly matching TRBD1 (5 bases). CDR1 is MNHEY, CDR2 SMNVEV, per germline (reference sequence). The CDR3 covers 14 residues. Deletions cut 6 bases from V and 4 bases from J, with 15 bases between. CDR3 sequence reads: CASSPRGLTYGYTF. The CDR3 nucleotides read TGTGCCAGCAGCCCTCGGGGACTCACCTATGGCTACACCTTC.

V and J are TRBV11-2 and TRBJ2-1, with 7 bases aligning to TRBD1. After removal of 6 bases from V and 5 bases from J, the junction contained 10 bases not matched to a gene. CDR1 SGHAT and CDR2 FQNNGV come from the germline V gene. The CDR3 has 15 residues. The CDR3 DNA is TGTGCCAGCAGACGGGTGGGGACAGCTAACAATGAGCAGTTCTTC. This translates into CASRRVGTANNEQFF.

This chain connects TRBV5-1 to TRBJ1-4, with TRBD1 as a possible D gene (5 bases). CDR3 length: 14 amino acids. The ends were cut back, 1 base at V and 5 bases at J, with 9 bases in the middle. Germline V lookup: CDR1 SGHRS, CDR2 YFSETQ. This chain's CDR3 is CASSLTQENEKLFF. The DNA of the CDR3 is TGCGCCAGCAGCTTGACACAGGAGAATGAAAAACTGTTTTTT.

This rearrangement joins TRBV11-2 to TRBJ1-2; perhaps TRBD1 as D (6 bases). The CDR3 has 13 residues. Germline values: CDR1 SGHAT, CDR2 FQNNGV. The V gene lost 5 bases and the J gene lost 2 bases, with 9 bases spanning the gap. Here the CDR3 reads CASSRDTNYGYTF. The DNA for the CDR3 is TGTGCCAGCAGCCGGGACACAAACTATGGCTACACCTTC.

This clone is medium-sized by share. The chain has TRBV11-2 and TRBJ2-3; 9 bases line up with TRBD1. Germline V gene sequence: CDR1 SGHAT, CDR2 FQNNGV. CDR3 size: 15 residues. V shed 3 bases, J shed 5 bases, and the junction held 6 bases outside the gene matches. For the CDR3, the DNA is TGTGCCAGCAGCTTCCGGGACAGGGCTATAGATACGCAGTATTTT. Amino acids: CASSFRDRAIDTQYF. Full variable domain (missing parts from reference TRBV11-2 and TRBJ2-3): EAGVAQSPRYKIIEKRQSVAFWCNPISGHATLYWYQQILGQGPKLLIQFQNNGVVDDSQLPKDRFSAERLKGVDSTLKIQPAKLEDSAVYLCASSFRDRAIDTQYFGPGTRLTVL.

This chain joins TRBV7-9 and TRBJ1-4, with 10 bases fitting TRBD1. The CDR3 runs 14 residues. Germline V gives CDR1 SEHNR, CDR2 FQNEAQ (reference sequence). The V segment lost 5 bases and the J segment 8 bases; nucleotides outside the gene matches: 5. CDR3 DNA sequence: TGTGCCAGCAGCGATTGGACAGGGGGGGAAAAACTGTTTTTT. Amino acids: CASSDWTGGEKLFF.